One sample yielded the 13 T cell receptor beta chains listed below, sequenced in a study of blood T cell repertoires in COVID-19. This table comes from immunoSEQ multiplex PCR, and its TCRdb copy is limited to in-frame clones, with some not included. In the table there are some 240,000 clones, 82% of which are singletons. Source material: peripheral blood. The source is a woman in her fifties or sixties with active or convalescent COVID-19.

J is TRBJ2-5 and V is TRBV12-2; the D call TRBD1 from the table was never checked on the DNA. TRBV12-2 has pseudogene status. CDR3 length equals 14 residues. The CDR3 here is CATRKDRIKETQYF. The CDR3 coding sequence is TGTGCAACGCGGAAAGACAGGATAAAAGAGACCCAGTACTTC.

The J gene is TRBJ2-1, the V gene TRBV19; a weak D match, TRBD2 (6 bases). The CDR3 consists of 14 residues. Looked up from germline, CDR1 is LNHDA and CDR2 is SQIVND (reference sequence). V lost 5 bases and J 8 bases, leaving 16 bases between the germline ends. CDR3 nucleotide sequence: TGTGCCAGTAGTGGCGAGACTAGGTCCCATGAGCAGTTCTTC. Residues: CASSGETRSHEQFF.

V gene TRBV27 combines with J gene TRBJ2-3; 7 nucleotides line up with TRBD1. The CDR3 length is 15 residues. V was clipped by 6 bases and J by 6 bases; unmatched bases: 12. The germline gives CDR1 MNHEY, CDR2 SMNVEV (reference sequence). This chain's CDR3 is CASRLVGGSFDTQYF. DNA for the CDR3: TGTGCCAGCAGGCTGGTAGGGGGCTCTTTTGATACGCAGTATTTT.

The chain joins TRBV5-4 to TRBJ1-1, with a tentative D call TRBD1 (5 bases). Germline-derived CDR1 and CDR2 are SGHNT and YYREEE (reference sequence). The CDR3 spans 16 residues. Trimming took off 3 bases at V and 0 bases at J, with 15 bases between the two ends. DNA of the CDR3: TGTGCCAGCAGCTCCGGTAGGCGGGGGATGAACACTGAAGCTTTCTTT. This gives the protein CASSSGRRGMNTEAFF.

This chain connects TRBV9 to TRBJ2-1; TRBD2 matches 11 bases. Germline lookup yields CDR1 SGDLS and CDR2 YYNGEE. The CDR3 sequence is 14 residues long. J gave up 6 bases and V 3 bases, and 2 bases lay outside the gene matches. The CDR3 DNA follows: TGTGCCAGCAGCGCAGGACTAGCGGGCAATGAGCAGTTCTTC. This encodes CASSAGLAGNEQFF.

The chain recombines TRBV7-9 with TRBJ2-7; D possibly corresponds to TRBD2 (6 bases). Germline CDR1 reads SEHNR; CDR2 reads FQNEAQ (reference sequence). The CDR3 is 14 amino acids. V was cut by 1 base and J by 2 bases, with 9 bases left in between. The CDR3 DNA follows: TGTGCCAGCAGCTTAGGTGGCGGGGCCTACGAGCAGTACTTC. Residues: CASSLGGGAYEQYF.

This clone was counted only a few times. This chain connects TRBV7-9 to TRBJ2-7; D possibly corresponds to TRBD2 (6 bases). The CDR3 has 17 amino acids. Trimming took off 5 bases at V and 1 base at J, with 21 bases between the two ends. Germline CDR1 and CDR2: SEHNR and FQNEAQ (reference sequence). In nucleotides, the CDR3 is TGTGCCAGCAGCACATTTATTTGGGACTCGCAATCCTACGAGCAGTACTTC. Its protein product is CASSTFIWDSQSYEQYF.

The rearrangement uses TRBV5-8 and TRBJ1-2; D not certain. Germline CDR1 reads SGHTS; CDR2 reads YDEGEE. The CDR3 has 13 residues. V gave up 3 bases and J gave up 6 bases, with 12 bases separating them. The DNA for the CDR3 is TGTGCCAGCAGCTCACGAGTTGGGCATGGCTACACCTTC. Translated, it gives CASSSRVGHGYTF. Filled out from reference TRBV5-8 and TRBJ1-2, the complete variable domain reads EAGVTQSPTHLIKTRGQQATLRCSPISGHTSVYWYQQALGLGLQFLLWYDEGEERNRGNFPPRFSGRQFPNYSSELNVNALELEDSALYLCASSSRVGHGYTFGSGTRLTVV.

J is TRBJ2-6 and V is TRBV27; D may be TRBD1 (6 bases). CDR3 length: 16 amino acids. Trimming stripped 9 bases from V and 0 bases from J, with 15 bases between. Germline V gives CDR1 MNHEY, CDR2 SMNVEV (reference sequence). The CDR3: CASTGTTGSGANVLTF. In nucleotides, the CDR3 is TGTGCCAGTACCGGGACAACTGGCTCTGGGGCCAACGTCCTGACTTTC.

This chain's CDR3 is CASSPHRGTDTQYF. In DNA, the CDR3 is TGTGCCAGCAGCCCTCACAGGGGCACAGATACGCAGTATTTT. This chain joins TRBV7-3 and TRBJ2-3; D possibly corresponds to TRBD1 (6 bases). The CDR3 runs 14 residues. Germline V lookup: CDR1 SGHTA, CDR2 FQGTGA. Between the trimmed V and J ends, which lost 5 bases and 1 base, there was a span of 10 bases.

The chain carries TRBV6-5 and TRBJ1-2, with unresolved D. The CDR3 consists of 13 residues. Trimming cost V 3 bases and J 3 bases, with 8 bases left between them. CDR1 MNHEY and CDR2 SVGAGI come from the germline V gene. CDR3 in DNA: TGTGCCAGCAGTTATTGGGCAGACTATGGCTACACCTTC. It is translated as CASSYWADYGYTF.

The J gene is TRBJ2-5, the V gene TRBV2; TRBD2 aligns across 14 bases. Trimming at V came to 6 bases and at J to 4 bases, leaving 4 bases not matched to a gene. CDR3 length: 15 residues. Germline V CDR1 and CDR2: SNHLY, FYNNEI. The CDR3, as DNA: TGTGCCAGCAGAGGACTAGCGGGGGGTTCAGAGACCCAGTACTTC. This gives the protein CASRGLAGGSETQYF. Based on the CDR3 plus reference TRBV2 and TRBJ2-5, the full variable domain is EPEVTQTPSHQVTQMGQEVILRCVPISNHLYFYWYRQILGQKVEFLVSFYNNEISEKSEIFDDQFSVERPDGSNFTLKIRSTKLEDSAMYFCASRGLAGGSETQYFGPGTRLLVL.

The CDR3 nucleotides read TGTGCCAGCAGCCCCACCCGGACAGGGTTGAGCACTGAAGCTTTCTTT. This encodes CASSPTRTGLSTEAFF. J is TRBJ1-1 and V is TRBV3-1 (or the pseudogene TRBV3-2), with 8 bases matching TRBD1. V gave up 4 bases and J gave up 4 bases; unmatched junction bases: 11. The V gene's germline CDR1 is LGHDT and CDR2 YNNKEL (reference sequence). The CDR3 contains 16 residues.